This T cell receptor (beta chain) emerged from a study of CD8 T cells in Susac syndrome. The RNA, roughly 0.45 to 1 ug, was put through reverse transcription using random hexamers. TCRdb re-analysed the immunoSEQ multiplex PCR reads in MiXCR, keeping a single row per CDR3 protein. The data contain about 83,000 distinct CDR3 sequences, approximately 96% of them singletons. This clonotype was detected only once. The CDR3 runs to 14 residues. CDR1 is MNHEY, CDR2 SVGAGI, per germline. V shed 10 bases and J shed 6 bases, with 19 bases lying between them. The origin of this receptor is a human donor with Susac syndrome. J is TRBJ2-1 and V is TRBV6-5; possibly TRBD1 for D (6 bases). What was sequenced was CD8+ T cells from PBMCs. The CDR3 DNA reads as TGTGCCACCACCTTCCGGACAGATGGCAATGAGCAGTTCTTC. Encoded protein: CATTFRTDGNEQFF.